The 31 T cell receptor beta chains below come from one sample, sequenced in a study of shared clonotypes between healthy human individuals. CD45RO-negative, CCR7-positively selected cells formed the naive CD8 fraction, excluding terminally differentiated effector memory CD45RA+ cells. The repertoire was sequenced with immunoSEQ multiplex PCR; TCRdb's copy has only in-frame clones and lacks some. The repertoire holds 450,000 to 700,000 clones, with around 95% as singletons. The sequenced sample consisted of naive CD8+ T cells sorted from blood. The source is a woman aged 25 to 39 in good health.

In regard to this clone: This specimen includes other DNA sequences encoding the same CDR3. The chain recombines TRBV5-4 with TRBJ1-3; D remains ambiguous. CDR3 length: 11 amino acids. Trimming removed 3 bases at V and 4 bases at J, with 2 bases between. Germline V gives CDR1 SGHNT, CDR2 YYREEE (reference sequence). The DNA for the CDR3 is TGTGCCAGCAGCTCGGGAAACACCATATATTTT. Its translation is CASSSGNTIYF.

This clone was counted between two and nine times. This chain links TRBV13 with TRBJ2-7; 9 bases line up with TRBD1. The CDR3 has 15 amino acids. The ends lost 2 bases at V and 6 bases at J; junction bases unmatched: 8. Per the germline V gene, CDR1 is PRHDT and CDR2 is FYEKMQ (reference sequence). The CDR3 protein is CASSLPGTGLAEQYF. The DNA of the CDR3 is TGTGCCAGCAGCTTACCCGGGACAGGGCTGGCCGAGCAGTACTTC.

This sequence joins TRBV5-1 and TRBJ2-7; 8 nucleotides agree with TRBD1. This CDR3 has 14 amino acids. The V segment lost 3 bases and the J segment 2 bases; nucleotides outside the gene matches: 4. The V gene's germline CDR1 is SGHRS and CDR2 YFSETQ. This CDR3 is CASSYGQGTYEQYF. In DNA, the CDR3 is TGCGCCAGCAGCTACGGACAGGGTACCTACGAGCAGTACTTC.

CDR3 amino acids: CASSLYPGLAEIYNEQFF. The CDR3 DNA reads TGTGCCAGCAGCCTCTACCCGGGACTAGCGGAGATCTACAATGAGCAGTTCTTC. The genes are TRBV14 and TRBJ2-1; 11 bases map to TRBD2. Germline CDR1 SGHDN, CDR2 FVKESK. Unmatched junction bases numbered 11, after V lost 4 bases and J lost 3 bases. CDR3 length: 18 residues.

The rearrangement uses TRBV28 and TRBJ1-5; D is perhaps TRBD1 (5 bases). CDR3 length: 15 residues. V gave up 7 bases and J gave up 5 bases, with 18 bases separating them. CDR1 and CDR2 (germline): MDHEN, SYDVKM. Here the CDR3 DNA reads TGTGCCAGCACCCTATTCTTGGGGGGAGATCAGCCCCAGCATTTT. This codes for CASTLFLGGDQPQHF.

CDR3 sequence: CASRPGTAYNEQFF. The CDR3 nucleotides are TGTGCCAGCAGACCCGGGACAGCCTACAATGAGCAGTTCTTC. The V gene is TRBV28, the J gene TRBJ2-1; 7 nucleotides match TRBD1. CDR1 is MDHEN and CDR2 is SYDVKM in the germline V gene. Trimming at V came to 6 bases and at J to 2 bases, leaving 4 bases not matched to a gene. The CDR3 has 14 residues.

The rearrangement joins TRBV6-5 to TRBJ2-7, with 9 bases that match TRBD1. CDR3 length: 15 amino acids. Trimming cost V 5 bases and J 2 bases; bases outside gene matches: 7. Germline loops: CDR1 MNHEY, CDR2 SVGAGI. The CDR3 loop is CASSTLRDRAYEQYF. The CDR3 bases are TGTGCCAGCAGTACCCTCCGGGACAGGGCCTACGAGCAGTACTTC.

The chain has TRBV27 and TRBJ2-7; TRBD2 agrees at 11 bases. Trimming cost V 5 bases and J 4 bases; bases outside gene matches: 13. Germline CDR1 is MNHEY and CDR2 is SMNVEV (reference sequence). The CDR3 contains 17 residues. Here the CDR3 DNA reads TGTGCCAGCAGTGGACCAGGGGCCGGGACTAGCGGTTACGAGCAGTACTTC. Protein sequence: CASSGPGAGTSGYEQYF.

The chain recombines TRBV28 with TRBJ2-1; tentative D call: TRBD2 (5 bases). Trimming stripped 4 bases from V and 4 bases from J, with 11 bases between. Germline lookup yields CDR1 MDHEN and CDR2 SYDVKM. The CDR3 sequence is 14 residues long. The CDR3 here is CASSSLVAYNEQFF. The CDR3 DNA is TGTGCCAGCAGTTCCCTCGTAGCGTACAATGAGCAGTTCTTC.

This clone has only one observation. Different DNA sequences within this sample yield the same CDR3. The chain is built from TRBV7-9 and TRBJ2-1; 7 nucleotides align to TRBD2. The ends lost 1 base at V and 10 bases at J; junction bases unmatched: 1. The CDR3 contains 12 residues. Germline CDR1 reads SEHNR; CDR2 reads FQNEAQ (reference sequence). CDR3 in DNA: TGTGCCAGCAGCTTAGGGGGAGGGGAGCAGTTCTTC. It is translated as CASSLGGGEQFF.

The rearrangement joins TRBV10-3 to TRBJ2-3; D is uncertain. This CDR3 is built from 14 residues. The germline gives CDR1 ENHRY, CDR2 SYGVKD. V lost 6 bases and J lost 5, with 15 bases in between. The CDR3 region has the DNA TGTGCCATCAGCCCGGGCCCTGATGAAGATACGCAGTATTTT. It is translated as CAISPGPDEDTQYF.

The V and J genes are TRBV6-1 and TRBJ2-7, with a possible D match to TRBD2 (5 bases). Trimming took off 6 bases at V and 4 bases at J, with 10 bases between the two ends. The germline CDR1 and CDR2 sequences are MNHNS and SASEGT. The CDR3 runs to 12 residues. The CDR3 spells CASRGRNYEQYF. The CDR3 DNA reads TGTGCCAGCAGAGGGAGAAATTACGAGCAGTACTTC.

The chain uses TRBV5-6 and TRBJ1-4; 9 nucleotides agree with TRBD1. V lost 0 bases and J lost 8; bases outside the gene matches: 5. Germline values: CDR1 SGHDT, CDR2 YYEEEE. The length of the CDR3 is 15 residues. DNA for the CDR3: TGTGCCAGCAGCTTGGCCGGGACAGGGAGCGAAAAACTGTTTTTT. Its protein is CASSLAGTGSEKLFF.

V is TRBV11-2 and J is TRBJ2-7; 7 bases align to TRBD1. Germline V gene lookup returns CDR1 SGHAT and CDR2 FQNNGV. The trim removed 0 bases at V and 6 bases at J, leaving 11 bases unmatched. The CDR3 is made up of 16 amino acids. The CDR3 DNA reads TGTGCCAGCAGCTTAGATTTGACAGGGCACTACGGCGAGCAGTACTTC. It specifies CASSLDLTGHYGEQYF.

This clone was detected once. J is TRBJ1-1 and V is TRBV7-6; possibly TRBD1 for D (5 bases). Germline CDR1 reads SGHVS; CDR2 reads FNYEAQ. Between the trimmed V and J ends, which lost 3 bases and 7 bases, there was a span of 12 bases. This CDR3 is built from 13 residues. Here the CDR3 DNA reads TGTGCCAGCAGCTTCGGGGGGGGTTTTGAAGCTTTCTTT. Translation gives CASSFGGGFEAFF.

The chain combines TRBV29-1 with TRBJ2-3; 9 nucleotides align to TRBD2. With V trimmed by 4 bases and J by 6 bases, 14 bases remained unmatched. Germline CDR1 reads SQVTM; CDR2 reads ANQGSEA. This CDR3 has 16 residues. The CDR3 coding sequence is TGCAGCGTTGTCCTCCGTGGCCTAGCGGGGAGGGATACGCAGTATTTT. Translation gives CSVVLRGLAGRDTQYF.

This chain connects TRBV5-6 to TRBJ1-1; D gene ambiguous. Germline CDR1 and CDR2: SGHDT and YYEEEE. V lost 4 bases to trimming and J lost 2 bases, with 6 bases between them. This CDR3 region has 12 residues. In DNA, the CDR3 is TGTGCCAGCAGCACAGTCAACACTGAAGCTTTCTTT. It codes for CASSTVNTEAFF. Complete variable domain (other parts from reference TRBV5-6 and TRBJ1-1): DAGVTQSPTHLIKTRGQQVTLRCSPKSGHDTVSWYQQALGQGPQFIFQYYEEEERQRGNFPDRFSGHQFPNYSSELNVNALLLGDSALYLCASSTVNTEAFFGQGTRLTVV.

The chain's CDR3 is CSVGELAGMNTGELFF. The CDR3 coding sequence is TGCAGCGTCGGGGAACTAGCGGGGATGAACACCGGGGAGCTGTTTTTT. The V gene is TRBV29-1, the J gene TRBJ2-2; 10 nucleotides align to TRBD2. This CDR3 contains 16 residues. The V segment lost 6 bases and the J segment 1 base; nucleotides outside the gene matches: 8. CDR1 and CDR2 from the germline V gene are SQVTM and ANQGSEA.

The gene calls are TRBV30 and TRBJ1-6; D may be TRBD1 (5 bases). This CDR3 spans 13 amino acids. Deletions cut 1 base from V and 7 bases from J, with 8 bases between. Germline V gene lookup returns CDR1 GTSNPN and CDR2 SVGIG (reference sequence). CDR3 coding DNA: TGTGCCTGGAGTGAGACAGCCAATTCACCCCTCCACTTT. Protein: CAWSETANSPLHF.

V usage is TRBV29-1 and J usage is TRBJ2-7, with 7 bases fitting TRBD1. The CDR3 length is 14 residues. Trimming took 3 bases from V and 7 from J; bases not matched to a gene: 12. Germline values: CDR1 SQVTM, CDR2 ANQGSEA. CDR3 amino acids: CSVDTGATLGEQYF. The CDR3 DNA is TGCAGCGTTGATACAGGGGCAACCTTGGGGGAGCAGTACTTC.

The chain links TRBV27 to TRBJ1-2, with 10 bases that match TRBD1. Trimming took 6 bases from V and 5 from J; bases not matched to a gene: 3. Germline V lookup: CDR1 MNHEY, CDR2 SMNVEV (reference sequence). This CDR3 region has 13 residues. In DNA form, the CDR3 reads TGTGCCAGCAGCGACAGGGGGCCGTATGGCTACACCTTC. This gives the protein CASSDRGPYGYTF.

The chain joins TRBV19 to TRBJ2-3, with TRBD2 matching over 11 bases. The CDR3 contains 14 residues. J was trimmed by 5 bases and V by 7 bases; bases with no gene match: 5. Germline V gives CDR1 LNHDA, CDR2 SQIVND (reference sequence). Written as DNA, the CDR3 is TGTGCCAGTACCCCAGGACTAGCGGGAGATACGCAGTATTTT. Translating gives CASTPGLAGDTQYF.

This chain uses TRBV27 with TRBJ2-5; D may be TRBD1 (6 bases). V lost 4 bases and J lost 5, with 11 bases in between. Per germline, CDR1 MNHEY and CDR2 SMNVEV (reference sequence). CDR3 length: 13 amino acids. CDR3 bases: TGTGCCAGCAGTTCCTGGGGGCGGGAGACCCAGTACTTC. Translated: CASSSWGRETQYF.

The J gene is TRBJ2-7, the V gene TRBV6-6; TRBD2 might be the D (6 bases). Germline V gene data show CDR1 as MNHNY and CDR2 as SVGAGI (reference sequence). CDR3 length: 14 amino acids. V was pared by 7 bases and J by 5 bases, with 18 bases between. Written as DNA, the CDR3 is TGTGCCAGCACGAGTCGGACGGGGGTTAACGAGCAGTACTTC. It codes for CASTSRTGVNEQYF.

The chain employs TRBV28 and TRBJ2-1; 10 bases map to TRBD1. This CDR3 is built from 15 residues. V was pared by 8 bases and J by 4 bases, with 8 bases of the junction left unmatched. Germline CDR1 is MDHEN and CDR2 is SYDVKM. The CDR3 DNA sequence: TGTGCCAGCTGTAAAGGACAGGGGGAATACAATGAGCAGTTCTTC. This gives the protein CASCKGQGEYNEQFF.

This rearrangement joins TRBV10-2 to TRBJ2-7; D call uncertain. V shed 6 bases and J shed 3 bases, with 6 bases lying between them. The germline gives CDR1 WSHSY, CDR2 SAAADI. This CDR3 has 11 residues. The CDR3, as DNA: TGCGCCAGCAGGAACGACTACGAGCAGTACTTC. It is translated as CASRNDYEQYF.

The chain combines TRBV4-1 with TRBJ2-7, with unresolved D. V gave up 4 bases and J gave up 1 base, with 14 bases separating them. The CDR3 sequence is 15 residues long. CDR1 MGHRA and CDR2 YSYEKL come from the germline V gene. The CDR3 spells CASSPYPLISYEQYF. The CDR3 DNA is TGCGCCAGCAGCCCATACCCCCTAATATCCTACGAGCAGTACTTC.

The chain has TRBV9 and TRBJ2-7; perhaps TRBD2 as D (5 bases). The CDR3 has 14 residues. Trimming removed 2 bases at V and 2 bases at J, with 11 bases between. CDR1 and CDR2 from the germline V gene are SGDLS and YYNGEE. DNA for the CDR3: TGTGCCAGCAGCGTCAGCGGAACTCCCTACGAGCAGTACTTC. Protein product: CASSVSGTPYEQYF.

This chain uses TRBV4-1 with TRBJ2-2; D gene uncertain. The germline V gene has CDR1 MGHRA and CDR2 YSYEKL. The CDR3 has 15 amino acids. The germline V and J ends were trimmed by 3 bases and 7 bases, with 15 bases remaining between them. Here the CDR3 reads CASSHGPMAVGELFF. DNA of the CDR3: TGCGCCAGCAGCCATGGCCCTATGGCGGTCGGGGAGCTGTTTTTT.

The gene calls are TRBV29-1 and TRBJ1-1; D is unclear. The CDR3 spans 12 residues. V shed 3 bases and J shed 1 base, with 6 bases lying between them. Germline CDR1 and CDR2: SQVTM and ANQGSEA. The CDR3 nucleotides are TGCAGCGTTGACATGGGGAACACTGAAGCTTTCTTT. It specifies CSVDMGNTEAFF.

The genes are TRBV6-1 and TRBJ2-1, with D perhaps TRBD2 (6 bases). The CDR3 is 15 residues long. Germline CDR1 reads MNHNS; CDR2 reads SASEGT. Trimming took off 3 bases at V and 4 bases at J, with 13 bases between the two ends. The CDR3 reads CASSDKPAGYNEQFF. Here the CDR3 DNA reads TGTGCCAGCAGTGACAAGCCAGCGGGTTACAATGAGCAGTTCTTC.